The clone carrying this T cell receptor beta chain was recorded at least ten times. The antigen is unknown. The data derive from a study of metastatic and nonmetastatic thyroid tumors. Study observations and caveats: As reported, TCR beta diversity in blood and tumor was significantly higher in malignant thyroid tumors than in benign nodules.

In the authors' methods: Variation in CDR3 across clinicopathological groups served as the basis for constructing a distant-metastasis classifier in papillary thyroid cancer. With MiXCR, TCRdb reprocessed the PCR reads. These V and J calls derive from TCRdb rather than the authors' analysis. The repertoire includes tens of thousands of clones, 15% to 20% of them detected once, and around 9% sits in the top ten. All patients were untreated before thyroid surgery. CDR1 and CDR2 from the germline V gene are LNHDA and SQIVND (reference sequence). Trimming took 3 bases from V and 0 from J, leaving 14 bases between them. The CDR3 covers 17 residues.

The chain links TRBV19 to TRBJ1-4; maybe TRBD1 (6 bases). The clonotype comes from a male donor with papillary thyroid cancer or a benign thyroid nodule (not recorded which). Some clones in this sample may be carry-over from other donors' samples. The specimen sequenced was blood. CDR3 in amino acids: CASSMGGRGATNEKLFF. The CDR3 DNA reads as TGTGCCAGTAGTATGGGTGGCAGGGGCGCAACTAATGAAAAACTGTTTTTT.